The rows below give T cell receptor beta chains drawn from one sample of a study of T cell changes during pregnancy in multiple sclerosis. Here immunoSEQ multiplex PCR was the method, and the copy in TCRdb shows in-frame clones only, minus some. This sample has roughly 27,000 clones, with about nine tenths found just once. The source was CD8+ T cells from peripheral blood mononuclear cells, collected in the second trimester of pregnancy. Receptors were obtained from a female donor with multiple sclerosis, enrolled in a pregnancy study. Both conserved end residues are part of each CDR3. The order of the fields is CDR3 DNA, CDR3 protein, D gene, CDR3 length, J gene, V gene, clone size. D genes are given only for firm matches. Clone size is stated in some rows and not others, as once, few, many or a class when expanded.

TGCGCCAGCAGCCAGGACTGGGACAGGGATGGCTACACCTTC | CASSQDWDRDGYTF | TRBD1 | 14 | TRBJ1-2 | TRBV4-1 | -
TGTGCCAGCAGTCCCCTAGCGGGGCTCGGGGGGGAGCAGTTCTTC | CASSPLAGLGGEQFF | TRBD2 | 15 | TRBJ2-1 | TRBV28 | -
TGCAGCGCAACGACAGGGGTAACTGGGGCCAACGTCCTGACTTTC | CSATTGVTGANVLTF | TRBD1 | 15 | TRBJ2-6 | TRBV29-1 | -
TGTGCCAGCACCCCTGGCGGGGGGCCCGGGGAGCTGTTTTTT | CASTPGGGPGELFF | TRBD2 | 14 | TRBJ2-2 | TRBV5-6 | -
TGCGCCAGCAGAGATGACTTGGCGGGGGGCCCGCCTTACGAGCAGTACTTC | CASRDDLAGGPPYEQYF | TRBD2 | 17 | TRBJ2-7 | TRBV10-2 | -
TGTGCCAGCAGGGGCTTGGGGGGCTATGGCTACACCTTC | CASRGLGGYGYTF | - | 13 | TRBJ1-2 | TRBV27 | once
TGTGCCAGCAGTGAAGGGGGGGGCTCCTACAATGAGCAGTTCTTC | CASSEGGGSYNEQFF | TRBD2 | 15 | TRBJ2-1 | TRBV6-1 | -
TGCGCCAGCAGCGCAGGGCCCATGGACGGGAACACTGAAGCTTTCTTT | CASSAGPMDGNTEAFF | - | 16 | TRBJ1-1 | TRBV4-3 | -
TGTGCCAGCAGCCGAACCGGACTAGCGGGTACGCAGTATTTT | CASSRTGLAGTQYF | TRBD2 | 14 | TRBJ2-3 | TRBV9 | -
TGTGCCAGCAGCCGAATTTGGGACAAGGGATGGGCCCAAAACTATGGCTACACCTTC | CASSRIWDKGWAQNYGYTF | - | 19 | TRBJ1-2 | TRBV21-1 | -
TGTGCCAGCAGCTTTGGCATAGCTCATGAAGCTTTCTTT | CASSFGIAHEAFF | - | 13 | TRBJ1-1 | TRBV11-2 | few
TGTGCCAGCAGCGTGGCGGACATTCCCTACGAGCAGTACTTC | CASSVADIPYEQYF | - | 14 | TRBJ2-7 | TRBV9 | -
TGTGCCAGCAGCCTGGGGGCTGCCTATGGCTACACCTTC | CASSLGAAYGYTF | - | 13 | TRBJ1-2 | TRBV5-6 | -
TGTGCCAGCGGATTATACCGAGGCGGGACCCAGTACTTC | CASGLYRGGTQYF | - | 13 | TRBJ2-5 | TRBV27 | -
TGTGCCAGCAGTTATGGTGGGGCGGAGGGGGCCAACGTCCTGACTTTC | CASSYGGAEGANVLTF | - | 16 | TRBJ2-6 | TRBV6-5 | -
TGTGCCACCAGCGGGCGGGGGAGCACAGATACGCAGTATTTT | CATSGRGSTDTQYF | TRBD2 | 14 | TRBJ2-3 | TRBV15 | -
TGTGCCAGCAGCCAAGATAGGATACAGCTCCCGCCCTATGGCTACACCTTC | CASSQDRIQLPPYGYTF | - | 17 | TRBJ1-2 | TRBV14 | -
TGCGCCAGCAGCCAAGATTTCGAAGGACAGGGGGCCTTCACCGGGGAGCTGTTTTTT | CASSQDFEGQGAFTGELFF | TRBD1 | 19 | TRBJ2-2 | TRBV4-3 | -
TGTGCCAGCAGCTTATACGTGGGACTACAGTTCTTC | CASSLYVGLQFF | TRBD2 | 12 | TRBJ2-1 | TRBV11-2 | -
TGTGCCAGTCGCCCTTTCCGGGGTAAGATCACAGATACGCAGTATTTT | CASRPFRGKITDTQYF | - | 16 | TRBJ2-3 | TRBV19 | -
TGTGCCAGCAGTGCCGGGACAGCCTATGGCTACACCTTC | CASSAGTAYGYTF | TRBD1 | 13 | TRBJ1-2 | TRBV25-1 | -
TGCGCCAGCAGCTTGGGTAGGGGGCTTCCTGGAAACACCATATATTTT | CASSLGRGLPGNTIYF | TRBD1 | 16 | TRBJ1-3 | TRBV5-1 | -
TGTGCCAGCAGCTTACCCGGACAGAGCACAGATACGCAGTATTTT | CASSLPGQSTDTQYF | - | 15 | TRBJ2-3 | TRBV7-6 | -
TGTGCCAGCAGCTTAAGACAGGGGGCAATGGAAGGCTACACCTTC | CASSLRQGAMEGYTF | TRBD1 | 15 | TRBJ1-2 | TRBV7-2 | -
TGTGCCGGCAGCTCTACCTTGACTGAAGCTTTCTTT | CAGSSTLTEAFF | - | 12 | TRBJ1-1 | TRBV5-6 | -
TGTGCCAGCAGCCAAGGGGTGTCCGGAAACACCATATATTTT | CASSQGVSGNTIYF | - | 14 | TRBJ1-3 | TRBV27 | -
TGTGCCAGCAGCGTAGGTAGCGGGGGGCACGATGAGCAGTTCTTC | CASSVGSGGHDEQFF | TRBD2 | 15 | TRBJ2-1 | TRBV9 | -
TGTGCCAGCAGTGACTCACCCCTCCTAGCGGGGGGAACAGATACGCAGTATTTT | CASSDSPLLAGGTDTQYF | TRBD2 | 18 | TRBJ2-3 | TRBV6-4 | -
TGTGCCAGCAGCCCACGGGGGAGCACAGATACGCAGTATTTT | CASSPRGSTDTQYF | - | 14 | TRBJ2-3 | TRBV7-9 | few
TGTGCCTGGGGACAGGGGGCAGGTCAGCCCCAGCATTTT | CAWGQGAGQPQHF | TRBD1 | 13 | TRBJ1-5 | TRBV30 | -
TGTGCCAGCAGTGAAGGACAGGGGAATTCACCCCTCCACTTT | CASSEGQGNSPLHF | TRBD1 | 14 | TRBJ1-6 | TRBV2 | -
TGTGCCAGCAGCTCCATACTAGCGGGGGAGGGGGAGACCCAGTACTTC | CASSSILAGEGETQYF | TRBD2 | 16 | TRBJ2-5 | TRBV13 | -
TGTGCCAGCAAACCAGGGGGCACGAACACTGAAGCTTTCTTT | CASKPGGTNTEAFF | TRBD1 | 14 | TRBJ1-1 | TRBV27 | -
TGTGCCAGCAGCCCGCCCTTATGGGGGACAGGGGCAAACGAGCAGTACTTC | CASSPPLWGTGANEQYF | TRBD1 | 17 | TRBJ2-7 | TRBV13 | -
TGTGCCAGCAGCAGTGGGACAGGCCGAGCCAAAAACATTCAGTACTTC | CASSSGTGRAKNIQYF | TRBD1 | 16 | TRBJ2-4 | TRBV5-4 | -
TGTGCCAGCAGCGCTTCCGGGACATCGAATCAGCCCCAGCATTTT | CASSASGTSNQPQHF | - | 15 | TRBJ1-5 | TRBV9 | -